Following are 17 T cell receptor beta chains from one sample sequenced in a study of cytomegalovirus exposure and HLA in healthy donors (dated 2017 in TCRdb). Libraries were constructed by the immunoSEQ multiplex PCR assay. TCRdb took over this immuneACCESS table, retaining in-frame rearrangements with V and J assigned. Such tables are incomplete; in checked studies, under half of the missing clones stem from an unresolved V gene, and the remainder is unexplained. This sample lists roughly 68,000 clones; around 89% were detected once. The ten largest clones take up around 1.7% of the sample. The sequencing input was PBMCs. These receptors were taken from a woman younger than 30 in good health and CMV-seronegative.

This chain joins TRBV18 and TRBJ1-1, with a weak D call TRBD1 (6 bases). The CDR3 spans 15 residues. V was pared by 3 bases and J by 4 bases, with 15 bases between. From germline, CDR1 is KGHSH and CDR2 LQKENI. CDR3 coding DNA: TGTGCCAGCTCACCGAACAGGGATCCGGGCACTGAAGCTTTCTTT. Protein sequence: CASSPNRDPGTEAFF.

The V gene is TRBV18, the J gene TRBJ2-1, with 7 bases identical to TRBD1. This CDR3 has 16 amino acids. CDR1 and CDR2 (germline): KGHSH, LQKENI. The J segment lost 2 bases and the V segment lost 0 bases, leaving 4 bases of the junction unmatched. The DNA of the CDR3 is TGTGCCAGCTCACCACCTCCGGACAGGCCCTACAATGAGCAGTTCTTC. It codes for CASSPPPDRPYNEQFF.

V and J are TRBV29-1 and TRBJ2-7; 13 bases map to TRBD2. Looked up from germline, CDR1 is SQVTM and CDR2 is ANQGSEA. The CDR3 spans 18 residues. Trimming cost V 1 base and J 4 bases; bases outside gene matches: 13. This CDR3 is CSVEGTSGSPIQGYEQYF. The DNA of the CDR3 is TGCAGCGTTGAAGGGACTAGCGGGAGCCCAATACAGGGATACGAGCAGTACTTC.

This clone showed up just a few times. The gene calls are TRBV4-3 and TRBJ2-7; TRBD1 matches 7 bases. J was trimmed by 2 bases and V by 2 bases; bases with no gene match: 3. The germline V gene has CDR1 LGHNA and CDR2 YSLEER. The CDR3 runs to 14 residues. The CDR3 protein is CASSQRDSPYEQYF. The CDR3 nucleotides read TGCGCCAGCAGCCAAAGGGACAGCCCCTACGAGCAGTACTTC.

This chain joins TRBV2 and TRBJ2-7, with a possible D match to TRBD1 (6 bases). In germline, CDR1 is SNHLY, CDR2 FYNNEI. The CDR3 has 14 amino acids. Trimming removed 6 bases at V and 0 bases at J, with 12 bases between. CDR3 DNA sequence: TGTGCCAGCAGCGGTCAGGGGATCTCCTACGAGCAGTACTTC. It yields the protein CASSGQGISYEQYF.

The chain employs TRBV2 and TRBJ2-7, with D hard to call. The V gene's germline CDR1 is SNHLY and CDR2 FYNNEI. The V gene lost 7 bases and the J gene lost 0 bases, with 10 bases spanning the gap. This CDR3 has 13 amino acids. CDR3: CASIGGLSYEQYF. The CDR3 DNA follows: TGTGCCAGCATCGGCGGTCTCTCCTACGAGCAGTACTTC.

This chain connects TRBV7-8 to TRBJ1-2, with a weak D call TRBD1 (5 bases). V was pared by 3 bases and J by 1 base, with 9 bases between. The CDR3 is made up of 14 amino acids. Looked up from germline, CDR1 is SGHVS and CDR2 is FQNEAQ. The CDR3 DNA follows: TGTGCCAGCAGCTTTGGACACCTTAACTATGGCTACACCTTC. Its translation: CASSFGHLNYGYTF. Based on the CDR3 plus reference TRBV7-8 and TRBJ1-2, the full variable domain is GAGVSQSPRYKVAKRGQDVALRCDPISGHVSLFWYQQALGQGPEFLTYFQNEAQLDKSGLPSDRFFAERPEGSVSTLKIQRTQQEDSAVYLCASSFGHLNYGYTFGSGTRLTVV.

The V and J genes are TRBV19 and TRBJ2-1; maybe TRBD1 (5 bases). Trimming left V 3 bases short and J 6 bases short, with 12 bases between. The CDR3 extends over 14 amino acids. Germline lookup yields CDR1 LNHDA and CDR2 SQIVND (reference sequence). CDR3 nucleotide sequence: TGTGCCAGTAGTATCCAGGGTAGGGGCAATGAGCAGTTCTTC. Protein: CASSIQGRGNEQFF.

The gene calls are TRBV18 and TRBJ2-7, with D unresolved. The CDR3 covers 14 residues. V lost 0 bases, J lost 2 bases, and 8 bases lay in between. Looked up from germline, CDR1 is KGHSH and CDR2 is LQKENI. The CDR3 DNA is TGTGCCAGCTCACCACCTACAGTTCCCTACGAGCAGTACTTC. It is translated as CASSPPTVPYEQYF.

The V gene is TRBV9, the J gene TRBJ2-7; 8 bases match TRBD1. The CDR3 has 15 amino acids. V lost 4 bases, J lost 4 bases, and 10 bases stayed unmatched. The germline gives CDR1 SGDLS, CDR2 YYNGEE. This CDR3 reads CASSPQVQGAYEQYF. The CDR3 DNA is TGTGCCAGCAGCCCGCAGGTGCAGGGGGCTTACGAGCAGTACTTC.

This clone was observed a handful of times. The chain uses TRBV27 and TRBJ2-5; 9 bases match TRBD1. With 8 bases clipped from V and 1 base from J, the junction kept 8 bases outside the gene matches. This CDR3 contains 15 residues. Germline V gives CDR1 MNHEY, CDR2 SMNVEV (reference sequence). In DNA form, the CDR3 reads TGTGCCAGCGGACAGGGGCCCTACATCCAAGAGACCCAGTACTTC. Its protein product is CASGQGPYIQETQYF.

The gene calls are TRBV4-1 and TRBJ2-5; 13 bases are shared with TRBD2. The J call may be incorrect, as the DNA end agrees better with TRBJ2-7. Per germline, CDR1 MGHRA and CDR2 YSYEKL. The CDR3 is made up of 13 amino acids. The CDR3 coding sequence is TGCGCCAGCAGCTGGACTAGCGGGAGCGAGCAGTACTTC. Protein product: CASSWTSGSEQYF.

V usage is TRBV30 and J usage is TRBJ1-5, with D possibly TRBD1 on 5 matching bases. Between the trimmed V and J ends, which lost 3 bases and 7 bases, there was a span of 16 bases. Germline CDR1 reads GTSNPN; CDR2 reads SVGIG (reference sequence). CDR3 length: 14 amino acids. The CDR3 here is CAWSRPGGWQPQHF. The CDR3 DNA follows: TGTGCCTGGAGCCGCCCGGGGGGATGGCAGCCCCAGCATTTT.

V gene TRBV2 combines with J gene TRBJ2-4, with TRBD2 matching 15 bases. Germline CDR1 reads SNHLY; CDR2 reads FYNNEI. V lost 6 bases to trimming and J lost 7 bases; unmatched junction nucleotides: 7. This CDR3 has 16 residues. The CDR3 region has the DNA TGTGCCAGCAGGCCGGGACTAGCGGGAGGAAGGAACATTCAGTACTTC. It specifies CASRPGLAGGRNIQYF.

The chain links TRBV5-6 to TRBJ1-2; D is uncertain. CDR3 size: 14 residues. Trimming cost V 3 bases and J 4 bases, with 13 bases left between them. The V gene's germline CDR1 is SGHDT and CDR2 YYEEEE. DNA of the CDR3: TGTGCCAGCAGCTCCTCCCCCGGGGTCTATGGCTACACCTTC. This gives the protein CASSSSPGVYGYTF.

The chain is built from TRBV28 and TRBJ1-1, with 9 bases lining up with TRBD1. The trim removed 5 bases at V and 7 bases at J, leaving 8 bases unmatched. Germline V lookup: CDR1 MDHEN, CDR2 SYDVKM. CDR3 length: 14 amino acids. This CDR3 reads CASSPGTGKLEAFF. The CDR3 nucleotides are TGTGCCAGCAGTCCGGGGACAGGGAAACTTGAAGCTTTCTTT.

This chain uses TRBV30 with TRBJ2-7, with D perhaps matching TRBD1 (5 bases). V dropped 4 bases and J dropped 5 bases, with 12 bases sitting between them. Germline V gene lookup returns CDR1 GTSNPN and CDR2 SVGIG (reference sequence). This CDR3 is 12 amino acids long. As DNA, the CDR3 is TGTGCCTGGAATAGACAGACCAACGAGCAGTACTTC. It encodes CAWNRQTNEQYF.